This T cell receptor (beta chain) originates from a study of T cell responses to AZD1222 COVID-19 vaccine. Assay used: immunoSEQ multiplex PCR; TCRdb lists only in-frame clones, some missing. Of over 150,000 clones in the sample, roughly nine tenths are singletons; the top ten hold 5.5%. Turning to this clone: The antigen remains undetermined.

The study, taken as a whole, reports: Clonal diversity was possibly underestimated, and the donors were mostly white British, with more females. Reports indicate that nearly half of spike-specific TCRs are directed at unmutated variant regions. Repertoire sampling was restricted to post-peak T cell response timepoints. Only six people who got AZD1222 tested seropositive at baseline.

Germline V gives CDR1 SGHTA, CDR2 FQGNSA. The CDR3 has 15 amino acids. The trim removed 5 bases at V and 7 bases at J, leaving 11 bases unmatched. The rearrangement joins TRBV7-2 to TRBJ2-1; 7 positions match TRBD2. The TCR originated in an adult in good health. The sequences come from peripheral blood, collected on day 0 of MenACWY control vaccination. The CDR3 coding sequence is TGTGCCAGCAGCGGTCAGGTTGGACTAGGGAATGAGCAGTTCTTC. As protein: CASSGQVGLGNEQFF.